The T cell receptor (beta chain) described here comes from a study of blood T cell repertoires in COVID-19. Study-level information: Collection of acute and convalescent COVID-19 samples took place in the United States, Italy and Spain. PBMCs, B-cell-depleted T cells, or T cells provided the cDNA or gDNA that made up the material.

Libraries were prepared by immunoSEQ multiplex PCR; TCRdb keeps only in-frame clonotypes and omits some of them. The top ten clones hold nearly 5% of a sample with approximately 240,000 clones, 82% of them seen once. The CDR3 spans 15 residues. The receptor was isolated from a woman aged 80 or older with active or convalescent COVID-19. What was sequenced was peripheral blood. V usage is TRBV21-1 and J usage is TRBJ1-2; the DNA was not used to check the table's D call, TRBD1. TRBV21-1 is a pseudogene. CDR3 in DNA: TGTGCCAGCAGCAGTCAGCTGGACAGAAACTATGGCTACACCTTC. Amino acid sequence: CASSSQLDRNYGYTF.